The 32 T cell receptor beta chains presented below share a single source sample, sequenced in a study of human T cells and chemical hapten exposure. One entry per CDR3 protein, called by TCRdb with MiXCR from the RACE reads. The profile shows about 110,000 distinct CDR3 sequences, approximately 8.8% of them singletons. Time point reported: patch test 2, 6 weeks after DPC sensitization. Treatment defined: therapeutic diphenylcyclopropenone sensitization with weekly scalp DPC. The sequenced sample was whole blood, obtained in connection with sensitization to the hapten diphenylcyclopropenone (DPC). The receptors were gathered from a woman aged 40 to 50 with alopecia areata. Some clones in this sample may be carry-over from other donors' samples.

This clonotype has ten or more counts. The chain uses TRBV12-2 and TRBJ2-3; the table's D gene call, TRBD2, was not cross checked with the DNA. TRBV12-2 counts as a pseudogene. This CDR3 is built from 14 residues. The CDR3 DNA reads as TGTGCAAGCCCCGAGCGGGCCCTCACAGATACGCAGTATTTT. Its translation is CASPERALTDTQYF.

A few counts support this clonotype. The V and J genes are TRBV5-1 and TRBJ2-1; TRBD1 matches at 12 bases. CDR3 length: 17 residues. Germline CDR1 is SGHRS and CDR2 is YFSETQ. Trimming at V came to 0 bases and at J to 9 bases, leaving 10 bases not matched to a gene. The CDR3 protein is CASSLGGTGGDLGEQFF. The CDR3 coding sequence is TGCGCCAGCAGCTTGGGAGGGACAGGGGGCGATTTGGGTGAGCAGTTCTTC. The variable domain in full, with the rest retrieved from reference TRBV5-1 and TRBJ2-1, is KAGVTQTPRYLIKTRGQQVTLSCSPISGHRSVSWYQQTPGQGLQFLFEYFSETQRNKGNFPGRFSGRQFSNSRSEMNVSTLELGDSALYLCASSLGGTGGDLGEQFFGPGTRLTVL.

The sample holds many counts of this clonotype. This rearrangement joins TRBV6-5 to TRBJ1-1; D is uncertain. Germline loops: CDR1 MNHEY, CDR2 SVGAGI. V shed 0 bases and J shed 1 base, with 3 bases lying between them. The CDR3 is made up of 13 amino acids. CDR3 DNA sequence: TGTGCCAGCAGTTACTCACAGAACACTGAAGCTTTCTTT. It specifies CASSYSQNTEAFF.

This clonotype was found many times. V and J are TRBV28 and TRBJ2-7; D ambiguous. Per germline, CDR1 MDHEN and CDR2 SYDVKM. The CDR3 is 13 amino acids. The CDR3 spells CATTSIRSYEQYF. The CDR3 coding sequence is TGTGCTACAACCAGCATAAGGTCCTACGAGCAGTACTTC.

This clonotype was detected ten times or more. The chain links TRBV9 to TRBJ2-3; no firm D call. The CDR3 runs 13 residues. V dropped 0 bases and J dropped 6 bases, with 8 bases sitting between them. CDR1 SGDLS and CDR2 YYNGEE come from the germline V gene. The chain's CDR3 is CASSVGRSDTQYF. The DNA for the CDR3 is TGTGCCAGCAGCGTAGGTAGATCCGATACGCAGTATTTT.

The CDR3 loop is CASQGNYEQYF. In DNA, the CDR3 is TGTGCCTCCCAGGGGAACTACGAGCAGTACTTC. The genes are TRBV28 and TRBJ2-7, with D possibly TRBD1 on 6 matching bases. Germline CDR1 and CDR2: MDHEN and SYDVKM. The CDR3 runs 11 residues. The V end lost 11 bases, the J end lost 3 bases, and 11 bases lay between the germline ends.

Many counts were recorded for this clonotype. V and J are TRBV4-1 and TRBJ1-1; the D is unclear. This CDR3 is 14 amino acids long. Germline V gene data show CDR1 as MGHRA and CDR2 as YSYEKL. The V and J ends lost 3 bases and 7 bases respectively, with 15 bases between them. In nucleotides, the CDR3 is TGCGCCAGCAGCCACCCTGGAATATCGGGTGAAGCTTTCTTT. It yields the protein CASSHPGISGEAFF.

This clonotype was observed at least ten times. The chain recombines TRBV20-1 with TRBJ1-2, with D perhaps matching TRBD1 (6 bases). The V and J ends lost 5 bases and 3 bases respectively, with 10 bases between them. Germline CDR1 DFQATT, CDR2 SNEGSKA (reference sequence). The CDR3 length is 12 residues. The CDR3: CSAGGPDYGYTF. CDR3 nucleotides: TGCAGTGCTGGGGGCCCCGACTATGGCTACACCTTC.

V gene TRBV3-1 combines with J gene TRBJ1-2; D is unresolved. CDR1 and CDR2 from the germline V gene are LGHDT and YNNKEL (reference sequence). The CDR3 is made up of 14 amino acids. Trimming shortened V by 0 bases and J by 8 bases, and 13 bases separated the two germline ends. The CDR3 reads CASSQDSGWRGYTF. CDR3 nucleotide sequence: TGTGCCAGCAGCCAAGACTCCGGCTGGAGGGGCTACACCTTC.

This clonotype occurred many times. The V call is TRBV7-2, the J call TRBJ2-7; 7 positions match TRBD2. The J segment lost 6 bases and the V segment lost 5 bases, leaving 4 bases of the junction unmatched. The CDR3 runs to 12 residues. Germline V gene sequence: CDR1 SGHTA, CDR2 FQGNSA. The CDR3 loop reads CASSGAGIEQYF. For the CDR3, the DNA is TGTGCCAGCAGCGGAGCGGGGATCGAGCAGTACTTC.

This clonotype occurred many times. The chain employs TRBV20-1 and TRBJ1-1; D perhaps matches TRBD1 (6 bases). This CDR3 has 15 amino acids. V was trimmed by 1 base and J by 3 bases, leaving 15 bases between them. Germline values: CDR1 DFQATT, CDR2 SNEGSKA (reference sequence). CDR3 residues: CSARGYRGPDTEAFF. CDR3 coding DNA: TGCAGTGCTAGAGGCTACCGGGGGCCTGACACTGAAGCTTTCTTT.

This clonotype has at least ten counts. J is TRBJ1-5 and V is TRBV20-1, with TRBD1 matching over 7 bases. Germline CDR1 and CDR2: DFQATT and SNEGSKA (reference sequence). There are 14 residues in the CDR3. The V gene end was trimmed by 3 bases and the J gene end by 2 bases; junction bases not matched to a gene: 4. The CDR3 sequence: CSASPTGGNQPQHF. CDR3 DNA: TGCAGTGCTAGCCCTACAGGGGGCAATCAGCCCCAGCATTTT.

This clonotype has at least ten counts. The V and J genes are TRBV2 and TRBJ1-2, with unresolved D. The V end was cut by 4 bases, the J end by 2 bases, with 8 bases between. The CDR3 is 13 amino acids. Germline CDR1 reads SNHLY; CDR2 reads FYNNEI. CDR3 loop: CASSGIANYGYTF. CDR3 sequence (DNA): TGTGCCAGCAGTGGAATCGCCAACTATGGCTACACCTTC. Complete variable domain (other parts from reference TRBV2 and TRBJ1-2): EPEVTQTPSHQVTQMGQEVILRCVPISNHLYFYWYRQILGQKVEFLVSFYNNEISEKSEIFDDQFSVERPDGSNFTLKIRSTKLEDSAMYFCASSGIANYGYTFGSGTRLTVV.

This clonotype was recorded at least ten times. The chain joins TRBV28 to TRBJ2-3; possible D gene TRBD2, 5 bases. Germline loops: CDR1 MDHEN, CDR2 SYDVKM. V lost 6 bases to trimming and J lost 4 bases, with 17 bases between them. This CDR3 comprises 15 residues. The CDR3 loop is CASSPGVAGPDTQYF. The CDR3 DNA reads TGTGCCAGCAGCCCCGGGGTAGCTGGGCCAGATACGCAGTATTTT.

This sequence joins TRBV10-3 and TRBJ2-6; D may be TRBD1 (6 bases). Germline CDR1 reads ENHRY; CDR2 reads SYGVKD. V dropped 10 bases and J dropped 4 bases, with 17 bases sitting between them. The CDR3 spans 15 residues. The CDR3 region is CATYSQGTGANVLTF. CDR3 bases: TGTGCCACCTATTCCCAGGGGACCGGGGCCAACGTCCTGACTTTC.

This chain connects TRBV18 to TRBJ1-1; D is ambiguous. V dropped 8 bases and J dropped 1 base, with 11 bases sitting between them. This CDR3 spans 13 amino acids. Germline loops: CDR1 KGHSH, CDR2 LQKENI. This CDR3 reads CASRGQSNTEAFF. CDR3 nucleotides: TGTGCCAGCCGCGGGCAGTCGAACACTGAAGCTTTCTTT.

DNA of the CDR3: TGTGCCAGCTCACCTAAAAGCGGGGAGTATGAGCAGTTCTTC. Translated, it gives CASSPKSGEYEQFF. V and J are TRBV18 and TRBJ2-1, with 7 bases identical to TRBD2. The CDR3 spans 14 residues. The V and J ends lost 3 bases and 8 bases, in that order; junction bases with no gene match: 7. Germline loops: CDR1 KGHSH, CDR2 LQKENI.

This clonotype has only one observation. The gene calls are TRBV6-2 or TRBV6-3 and TRBJ1-1, with D unresolved. Trimming took 11 bases from V and 1 from J, leaving 14 bases between them. CDR1 and CDR2 (germline): MNHEY, SVGEGT. The CDR3 is made up of 13 amino acids. The CDR3 spells CASKRTGNTEAFF. Written as DNA, the CDR3 is TGTGCCTCTAAAAGGACGGGGAACACTGAAGCTTTCTTT.

CDR3 sequence (DNA): TGTGCCAGCAGTTACCGGACGGGGACTTCACCCCTCCACTTT. Its translation is CASSYRTGTSPLHF. The V and J genes are TRBV6-6 and TRBJ1-6, with D perhaps matching TRBD1 (5 bases). This CDR3 has 14 amino acids. V shed 2 bases and J shed 9 bases, with 11 bases lying between them. Germline values: CDR1 MNHNY, CDR2 SVGAGI (reference sequence).

This clonotype was seen many times. The chain employs TRBV5-1 and TRBJ2-2, with D perhaps TRBD1 (5 bases). The CDR3 extends over 15 amino acids. Germline CDR1 and CDR2: SGHRS and YFSETQ. Trimming removed 2 bases from V and 3 bases from J, with 11 bases in between. The CDR3 DNA follows: TGCGCCAGCAGCTTTGGGCAGGGTCACACCGGGGAGCTGTTTTTT. This translates into CASSFGQGHTGELFF.

The rearrangement uses TRBV7-9 and TRBJ2-1, with no clear D. Germline V lookup: CDR1 SEHNR, CDR2 FQNEAQ (reference sequence). The germline V and J ends were trimmed by 5 bases and 0 bases, with 11 bases remaining between them. The CDR3 is made up of 15 amino acids. The CDR3 loop is CASSAPAASYNEQFF. The CDR3 region has the DNA TGTGCCAGCAGCGCTCCGGCCGCCTCCTACAATGAGCAGTTCTTC.

There are a few counts of this clonotype. The chain joins TRBV27 to TRBJ1-5, with a tentative D call TRBD1 (5 bases). This CDR3 spans 12 amino acids. The germline V gene encodes CDR1 MNHEY and CDR2 SMNVEV (reference sequence). Trimming left V 5 bases short and J 9 bases short, with 11 bases between. CDR3 DNA: TGTGCCAGCAGTGGGGGTGGGGGGCCCCAGCATTTT. This sequence encodes CASSGGGGPQHF.

This clonotype has at least ten counts. The chain couples TRBV11-2 to TRBJ1-1; no reliable D call. From germline, CDR1 is SGHAT and CDR2 FQNNGV. The CDR3 has 19 residues. V gave up 1 base and J gave up 6 bases, with 27 bases separating them. CDR3 nucleotides: TGTGCCAGCAGCTTAGGTTTGCTACTGAGGTCAAGGGAATTGGCTGAAGCTTTCTTT. It is translated as CASSLGLLLRSRELAEAFF.

In its sample, this clonotype was seen many times. The CDR3 DNA reads as TGTGCCAGCAGGGGGACAGGGCATCAGCCCCAGCATTTT. It is translated as CASRGTGHQPQHF. This sequence joins TRBV27 and TRBJ1-5; 9 bases align to TRBD1. The junction had 2 bases not matched to a gene; V was cut back by 6 bases and J by 5 bases. CDR1 and CDR2 from the germline V gene are MNHEY and SMNVEV (reference sequence). The CDR3 runs to 13 residues.

This clonotype was seen only a few times. The CDR3 DNA reads TGTGCCAGCAGCTCCCACGTGCGGGATACGCAGTATTTT. This encodes CASSSHVRDTQYF. The chain combines TRBV11-2 with TRBJ2-3; no clear D gene. Trimming cost V 4 bases and J 6 bases, with 11 bases left between them. CDR1 and CDR2 (germline): SGHAT, FQNNGV. The CDR3 consists of 13 residues.

This clonotype was recorded a few times. The J gene is TRBJ2-7, the V gene TRBV29-1; D is unresolved. The CDR3 has 11 amino acids. Trimming stripped 7 bases from V and 3 bases from J, with 10 bases between. Germline V gives CDR1 SQVTM, CDR2 ANQGSEA. The CDR3 nucleotides are TGCAGCGCTGGAGCCGGCTACGAGCAGTACTTC. Its translation is CSAGAGYEQYF.

V is TRBV20-1 and J is TRBJ1-5, with D maybe TRBD1 (5 bases). Germline CDR1 and CDR2: DFQATT and SNEGSKA (reference sequence). The CDR3 is made up of 13 amino acids. V was cut by 1 base and J by 7 bases, with 11 bases left in between. The chain's CDR3 is CSARGGRSQPQHF. Written as DNA, the CDR3 is TGCAGTGCTAGAGGGGGACGGTCACAGCCCCAGCATTTT.

V usage is TRBV12-2 and J usage is TRBJ2-5; the D call TRBD2 from the table was never checked on the DNA. TRBV12-2 counts as a pseudogene. This CDR3 has 17 residues. CDR3 protein: CASRLALRRGGRETQYF. The CDR3 bases are TGTGCAAGTCGCTTAGCGCTACGGCGGGGGGGCCGCGAGACCCAGTACTTC.

This clonotype was observed a few times. The chain carries TRBV4-1 and TRBJ2-7; D could derive from TRBD1 or TRBD2 (5 bases each). CDR1 MGHRA and CDR2 YSYEKL come from the germline V gene. Trimming left V 0 bases short and J 2 bases short, with 23 bases between. There are 19 residues in the CDR3. In DNA form, the CDR3 reads TGCGCCAGCAGCCAAGATCAAGGCCCACCGGGACGGAGACCCTACGAGCAGTACTTC. Its protein is CASSQDQGPPGRRPYEQYF.

This clonotype was observed at least ten times. The chain uses TRBV9 and TRBJ1-2, with no clear D. The CDR3 is 11 amino acids. V dropped 4 bases and J dropped 6 bases, with 7 bases sitting between them. CDR1 and CDR2 (germline): SGDLS, YYNGEE. This chain's CDR3 is CASSHLDGYTF. CDR3 DNA sequence: TGTGCCAGCAGCCACTTAGATGGCTACACCTTC.

This clonotype was seen only a few times. CDR3 protein: CASSQESQTLYGYTF. The CDR3 DNA reads as TGCGCCAGCAGCCAAGAGTCCCAGACGCTCTATGGCTACACCTTC. The V and J genes are TRBV4-3 and TRBJ1-2; D not certain. Trimming cost V 0 bases and J 4 bases, with 12 bases left between them. This CDR3 is built from 15 residues. Germline CDR1 reads LGHNA; CDR2 reads YSLEER.

The chain links TRBV19 to TRBJ1-5; D gene unclear. Trimming cost V 7 bases and J 0 bases, with 16 bases left between them. The CDR3 runs to 16 residues. Per germline, CDR1 LNHDA and CDR2 SQIVND (reference sequence). The CDR3 loop is CASTPGYGYSNQPQHF. The CDR3 DNA reads as TGTGCCAGTACACCCGGGTATGGGTATAGCAATCAGCCCCAGCATTTT.